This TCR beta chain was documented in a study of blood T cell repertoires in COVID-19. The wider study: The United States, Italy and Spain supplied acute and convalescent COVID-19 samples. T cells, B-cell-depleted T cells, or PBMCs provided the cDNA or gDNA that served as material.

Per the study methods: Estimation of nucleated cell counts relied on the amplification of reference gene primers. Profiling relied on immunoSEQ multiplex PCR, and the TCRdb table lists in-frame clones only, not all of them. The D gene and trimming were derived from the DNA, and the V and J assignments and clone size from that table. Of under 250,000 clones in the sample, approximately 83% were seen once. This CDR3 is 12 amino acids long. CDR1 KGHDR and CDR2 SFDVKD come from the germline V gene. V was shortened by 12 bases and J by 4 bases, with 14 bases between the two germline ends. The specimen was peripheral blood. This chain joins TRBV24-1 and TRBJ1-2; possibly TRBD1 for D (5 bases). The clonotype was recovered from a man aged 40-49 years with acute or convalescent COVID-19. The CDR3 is CAAGGAGYGYTF. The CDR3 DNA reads TGTGCCGCGGGGGGAGCGGGCTATGGCTACACCTTC.